The entry below describes one T cell receptor (beta chain). Antigen unknown. The sample comes from a study of cytomegalovirus exposure and HLA in healthy donors. Study-wide findings and caveats: Cytomegalovirus-associated TCR beta chains were listed, numbering 150 to 200.

This CDR3 contains 14 residues. In germline, CDR1 is SGHAT, CDR2 FQNNGV. Trimming took off 7 bases at V and 5 bases at J, with 17 bases between the two ends. Only in-frame clones appear in the TCRdb table, and some are missing; sequencing was by immunoSEQ multiplex PCR. The table shows 50,000 to 65,000 clones, with 95% occurring only once. Sequences were obtained from PBMCs. V is TRBV11-2 and J is TRBJ2-5; D may be TRBD1 (6 bases). This TCR was recovered from a young woman in good health and CMV-seropositive. The chain's CDR3 is CASTLGASRETQYF. As DNA, the CDR3 is TGTGCCAGCACCCTGGGGGCCTCTCGGGAGACCCAGTACTTC.